The 31 T cell receptor beta chains in this list originate from one sample, sequenced in a study of T cell responses to AZD1222 COVID-19 vaccine. Measured with immunoSEQ multiplex PCR; TCRdb has only the in-frame clones, and not every one. Of over 95,000 clones listed, around nine tenths are singletons. Sequenced here: peripheral blood, sampled 28 days after the second AZD1222 dose. The receptors derive from an adult who received the AZD1222 COVID-19 vaccine.

This chain uses TRBV7-6 with TRBJ1-2; 10 bases line up with TRBD1. The V gene end was trimmed by 1 base and the J gene end by 4 bases; junction bases not matched to a gene: 3. Germline V gene data show CDR1 as SGHVS and CDR2 as FNYEAQ. The CDR3 runs 15 residues. CDR3 residues: CASSLGQGAVYGYTF. For the CDR3, the DNA is TGTGCCAGCAGCTTAGGACAGGGGGCGGTCTATGGCTACACCTTC. Full variable domain (outside the CDR3, taken from reference TRBV7-6 and TRBJ1-2): GAGVSQSPRYKVTKRGQDVALRCDPISGHVSLYWYRQALGQGPEFLTYFNYEAQQDKSGLPNDRFSAERPEGSISTLTIQRTEQRDSAMYRCASSLGQGAVYGYTFGSGTRLTVV.

The V and J genes are TRBV30 and TRBJ1-5; D gene ambiguous. V dropped 0 bases and J dropped 9 bases, with 15 bases sitting between them. This CDR3 has 14 residues. CDR1 GTSNPN and CDR2 SVGIG come from the germline V gene (reference sequence). The CDR3 bases are TGTGCCTGGAGTGTAGCCCGGAGTGAGGGGCCCCAGCATTTT. The encoded protein is CAWSVARSEGPQHF.

The chain is built from TRBV12-3 or TRBV12-4 and TRBJ1-2, with D perhaps TRBD1 (5 bases). The CDR3 length is 13 residues. Between the trimmed V and J ends, which lost 1 base and 5 bases, there was a span of 8 bases. CDR3 loop: CASSLGDQYGYTF. In DNA, the CDR3 is TGTGCCAGCAGTTTAGGGGACCAATATGGCTACACCTTC.

V gene TRBV5-1 combines with J gene TRBJ2-7; 9 nucleotides line up with TRBD1. CDR3 length: 15 amino acids. Germline V gene data show CDR1 as SGHRS and CDR2 as YFSETQ. J lost 6 bases, V lost 0 bases, and 7 bases had no gene match. Here the CDR3 reads CASSLAGTGRTEQYF. In DNA, the CDR3 is TGCGCCAGCAGCTTGGCCGGGACAGGGAGGACCGAGCAGTACTTC.

Comments on this clone: Within the sample, other DNA sequences also encode this same CDR3. For the CDR3, the DNA is TGTGCCAGCTCACCATCAGGGTTACACACTGAAGCTTTCTTT. Translating it yields CASSPSGLHTEAFF. The chain is built from TRBV18 and TRBJ1-1; the D gene is possibly TRBD1 (5 bases). Germline CDR1 reads KGHSH; CDR2 reads LQKENI. Trimming removed 2 bases from V and 3 bases from J, with 10 bases in between. CDR3 size: 14 residues.

The gene calls are TRBV7-9 and TRBJ2-1, with TRBD1 as a possible D gene (5 bases). Germline V gives CDR1 SEHNR, CDR2 FQNEAQ (reference sequence). The CDR3 is made up of 15 amino acids. Trimming left V 0 bases short and J 2 bases short, with 8 bases between. The CDR3 protein is CASSLAVRAYNEQFF. The DNA of the CDR3 is TGTGCCAGCAGCTTAGCAGTCAGGGCCTACAATGAGCAGTTCTTC.

The chain combines TRBV4-2 with TRBJ2-1; 8 bases agree with TRBD2. V shed 4 bases, J shed 6 bases, and the junction held 8 bases outside the gene matches. The CDR3 sequence is 15 residues long. From germline, CDR1 is LGHNA and CDR2 YNFKEQ. The CDR3 sequence is CASSPHHGLANEQFF. The CDR3 region has the DNA TGTGCCAGCAGCCCGCACCATGGACTAGCCAATGAGCAGTTCTTC.

The V and J genes are TRBV14 and TRBJ2-7; D call uncertain. V was shortened by 0 bases and J by 2 bases, with 8 bases between the two germline ends. CDR1 SGHDN and CDR2 FVKESK come from the germline V gene. This CDR3 spans 14 amino acids. The CDR3 DNA follows: TGTGCCAGCAGCCAAGAGGGGAAAGCCTACGAGCAGTACTTC. As protein: CASSQEGKAYEQYF.

CDR3 in DNA: TGTGCCAGCAGCTCTGGTGGGGGCGAGCTCTATGGCTACACCTTC. Translation gives CASSSGGGELYGYTF. This chain links TRBV5-4 with TRBJ1-2; TRBD1 is a possible D gene (6 bases). This CDR3 is built from 15 residues. V lost 3 bases to trimming and J lost 4 bases, with 16 bases between them. Per germline, CDR1 SGHNT and CDR2 YYREEE (reference sequence). Supplemented by reference TRBV5-4 and TRBJ1-2, the full variable domain reads ETGVTQSPTHLIKTRGQQVTLRCSSQSGHNTVSWYQQALGQGPQFIFQYYREEENGRGNFPPRFSGLQFPNYSSELNVNALELDDSALYLCASSSGGGELYGYTFGSGTRLTVV.

The V and J genes are TRBV19 and TRBJ1-2; TRBD1 might be the D (5 bases). Germline loops: CDR1 LNHDA, CDR2 SQIVND (reference sequence). V was clipped by 7 bases and J by 6 bases, with 15 bases between them. The CDR3 is 13 residues long. DNA for the CDR3: TGTGCCAGTAACTGGGGCCGGGAGGATGGCTACACCTTC. It encodes CASNWGREDGYTF.

DNA for the CDR3: TGTGCCAGCTCACCTAAGGAGGGAGGGCTTTACAATGAGCAGTTCTTC. Translated: CASSPKEGGLYNEQFF. The chain joins TRBV18 to TRBJ2-1, with 7 bases that match TRBD2. This CDR3 comprises 16 residues. The V gene's germline CDR1 is KGHSH and CDR2 LQKENI. Trimming cost V 3 bases and J 4 bases; bases outside gene matches: 9.

The J gene is TRBJ2-3, the V gene TRBV18; no firm D call. The CDR3 is made up of 17 amino acids. The V end lost 3 bases, the J end lost 0 bases, and 16 bases lay between the germline ends. Germline CDR1 and CDR2: KGHSH and LQKENI. The CDR3 nucleotides are TGTGCCAGCTCACCGATTGGTTCCAGAACTAGCACAGATACGCAGTATTTT. Protein: CASSPIGSRTSTDTQYF. The full variable domain, completed using reference TRBV18 and TRBJ2-3, is NAGVMQNPRHLVRRRGQEARLRCSPMKGHSHVYWYRQLPEEGLKFMVYLQKENIIDESGMPKERFSAEFPKEGPSILRIQQVVRGDSAAYFCASSPIGSRTSTDTQYFGPGTRLTVL.

V is TRBV12-3 or TRBV12-4 and J is TRBJ2-5; D possibly corresponds to TRBD2 (6 bases). The CDR3 has 13 residues. V lost 4 bases and J 3 bases, leaving 9 bases between the germline ends. The CDR3, as DNA: TGTGCCAGCAGTTCTAGCGACAAAGAGACCCAGTACTTC. This translates into CASSSSDKETQYF.

This clone was seen just once. The chain is built from TRBV3-1 (or the pseudogene TRBV3-2) and TRBJ2-7; TRBD2 aligns across 12 bases. The J segment lost 2 bases and the V segment lost 4 bases, leaving 9 bases of the junction unmatched. The CDR3 length is 17 residues. Germline V CDR1 and CDR2: LGHDT, YNNKEL (reference sequence). CDR3 sequence: CASSPRLAGGRTYEQYF. DNA for the CDR3: TGTGCCAGCAGCCCCCGGCTAGCGGGAGGGAGGACCTACGAGCAGTACTTC.

This clone turned up a few times. V usage is TRBV5-6 and J usage is TRBJ2-1; 7 nucleotides align to TRBD1. CDR3 size: 17 residues. V gave up 4 bases and J gave up 0 bases; unmatched junction bases: 10. CDR1 SGHDT and CDR2 YYEEEE come from the germline V gene. The CDR3 DNA is TGTGCCAGCAGCCCCGGGACAGCTGACTTCTCCTACAATGAGCAGTTCTTC. Residues: CASSPGTADFSYNEQFF.

The chain joins TRBV9 to TRBJ1-6; no clear D gene. The ends were cut back, 0 bases at V and 5 bases at J, with 0 bases in the middle. This CDR3 comprises 12 residues. Per the germline V gene, CDR1 is SGDLS and CDR2 is YYNGEE. The CDR3 protein is CASSVDNSPLHF. DNA of the CDR3: TGTGCCAGCAGCGTAGATAATTCACCCCTCCACTTT. Drawing the rest from reference TRBV9 and TRBJ1-6, the complete variable domain is DSGVTQTPKHLITATGQRVTLRCSPRSGDLSVYWYQQSLDQGLQFLIQYYNGEERAKGNILERFSAQQFPDLHSELNLSSLELGDSALYFCASSVDNSPLHFGNGTRLTVT.

This chain uses TRBV18 with TRBJ2-2; TRBD1 aligns across 11 bases. The CDR3 has 18 amino acids. V gave up 6 bases and J gave up 6 bases; unmatched junction bases: 15. Germline assignment: CDR1 KGHSH and CDR2 LQKENI. In nucleotides, the CDR3 is TGTGCCAGCTCTTATACAAGCGGGACAGGGGGTTCGTCCGGGGAGCTGTTTTTT. Protein product: CASSYTSGTGGSSGELFF.

This chain uses TRBV5-1 with TRBJ1-2, with a possible D match to TRBD1 (5 bases). Germline V gene data show CDR1 as SGHRS and CDR2 as YFSETQ. The CDR3 extends over 15 amino acids. V was trimmed by 0 bases and J by 0 bases, leaving 9 bases between them. CDR3 DNA: TGCGCCAGCAGCTTGGGTCCGGGGGCTAACTATGGCTACACCTTC. It yields the protein CASSLGPGANYGYTF.

The CDR3 reads CASSQGTAQLNQPQHF. DNA of the CDR3: TGTGCCAGCAGCCAAGGGACAGCCCAACTCAATCAGCCCCAGCATTTT. The V call is TRBV3-1 (or the pseudogene TRBV3-2), the J call TRBJ1-5; a possible D gene is TRBD1 (6 bases). V lost 1 base to trimming and J lost 3 bases, with 13 bases between them. The CDR3 contains 16 residues. Germline V CDR1 and CDR2: LGHDT, YNNKEL (reference sequence).

J is TRBJ2-2 and V is TRBV2; D might be TRBD2 (5 bases). Deletions cut 3 bases from V and 3 bases from J, with 20 bases between. CDR1 SNHLY and CDR2 FYNNEI come from the germline V gene. The CDR3 has 18 amino acids. The CDR3 loop is CASSDEGLVLKYTGELFF. DNA of the CDR3: TGTGCCAGCAGTGATGAGGGCCTAGTTCTCAAGTACACCGGGGAGCTGTTTTTT.

The chain employs TRBV3-1 (or the pseudogene TRBV3-2) and TRBJ2-6; D remains unclear. Germline V CDR1 and CDR2: LGHDT, YNNKEL (reference sequence). Between the trimmed V and J ends, which lost 4 bases and 1 base, there was a span of 11 bases. CDR3 size: 16 residues. The CDR3 DNA reads as TGTGCCAGCAGCCTAGGGAAAATTTCTGGGGCCAACGTCCTGACTTTC. Translating gives CASSLGKISGANVLTF.

Relative to its sample, this clone is medium-sized (0.01 to 0.1%). This CDR3 is also generated by other DNA sequences in the sample. The chain uses TRBV5-8 and TRBJ2-7, with 8 nucleotides matching TRBD1. Germline-derived CDR1 and CDR2 are SGHTS and YDEGEE. Losses at the gene ends were 2 bases for V and 2 bases for J; bases not matched to a gene: 0. CDR3 length equals 13 residues. This chain's CDR3 is CASSLQGAYEQYF. The CDR3 nucleotides are TGTGCCAGCAGCTTACAGGGGGCCTACGAGCAGTACTTC.

This clone was detected once. This chain joins TRBV10-3 and TRBJ1-5; 9 bases agree with TRBD1. This CDR3 is 13 amino acids long. Germline assignment: CDR1 ENHRY and CDR2 SYGVKD. With V trimmed by 7 bases and J by 3 bases, 1 base remained unmatched. The CDR3 spells CAIKQGANQPQHF. DNA for the CDR3: TGTGCCATCAAACAGGGGGCCAATCAGCCCCAGCATTTT.

This chain links TRBV28 with TRBJ2-2, with D uncertain. The V gene lost 5 bases and the J gene lost 6 bases, with 13 bases spanning the gap. The CDR3 has 14 residues. CDR1 is MDHEN, CDR2 SYDVKM, per germline. The DNA of the CDR3 is TGTGCCAGCAGTCCCCCGAGTCCGGCCGGGGAGCTGTTTTTT. It codes for CASSPPSPAGELFF.

The rearrangement uses TRBV27 and TRBJ1-2; tentatively, D is TRBD1 (5 bases). The CDR3 totals 15 residues. The germline V and J ends were trimmed by 5 bases and 5 bases, with 18 bases remaining between them. The germline CDR1 and CDR2 sequences are MNHEY and SMNVEV (reference sequence). The CDR3 DNA follows: TGTGCCAGCAGTCCCCGGCAGGGTTCGAGATATGGCTACACCTTC. Protein product: CASSPRQGSRYGYTF.

This chain links TRBV28 with TRBJ1-4; D possibly corresponds to TRBD1 (5 bases). Per germline, CDR1 MDHEN and CDR2 SYDVKM. The CDR3 runs to 15 residues. The V and J ends lost 6 bases and 4 bases respectively, with 15 bases between them. For the CDR3, the DNA is TGTGCCAGCAGGCCGGGAGGACACCTTAATGAAAAACTGTTTTTT. It codes for CASRPGGHLNEKLFF.

The J gene is TRBJ1-1, the V gene TRBV2; 7 bases line up with TRBD1. Germline CDR1 SNHLY, CDR2 FYNNEI. Trimming took 6 bases from V and 0 from J; bases not matched to a gene: 1. This CDR3 is 13 amino acids long. The CDR3 protein is CASRGQMNTEAFF. CDR3 bases: TGTGCCAGCAGGGGACAGATGAACACTGAAGCTTTCTTT.

The J gene is TRBJ2-6, the V gene TRBV19; 9 nucleotides agree with TRBD1. The germline V gene has CDR1 LNHDA and CDR2 SQIVND (reference sequence). This CDR3 contains 16 residues. With 4 bases clipped from V and 3 bases from J, the junction kept 4 bases outside the gene matches. The CDR3 reads CASSKTGGGGANVLTF. The CDR3 nucleotides read TGTGCCAGTAGTAAAACAGGGGGCGGTGGGGCCAACGTCCTGACTTTC.

V gene TRBV5-1 combines with J gene TRBJ2-5; unclear D gene. The CDR3 has 14 residues. Trimming left V 4 bases short and J 4 bases short, with 14 bases between. The germline V gene encodes CDR1 SGHRS and CDR2 YFSETQ. In DNA, the CDR3 is TGCGCCAGCAGCGCCGGGTTTGGTCGAGAGACCCAGTACTTC. Protein: CASSAGFGRETQYF.

The rearrangement uses TRBV9 and TRBJ1-2; 10 bases are shared with TRBD1. Germline CDR1 reads SGDLS; CDR2 reads YYNGEE. This CDR3 has 17 amino acids. V was clipped by 3 bases and J by 4 bases; unmatched bases: 12. The CDR3 region is CASSARQTGGARYGYTF. In DNA, the CDR3 is TGTGCCAGCAGCGCGAGACAGACAGGGGGCGCCCGCTATGGCTACACCTTC.

This chain connects TRBV5-6 to TRBJ1-1; unclear D gene. Germline V gene sequence: CDR1 SGHDT, CDR2 YYEEEE. The CDR3 spans 14 residues. V was pared by 4 bases and J by 3 bases, with 13 bases between. In nucleotides, the CDR3 is TGTGCCAGCAGCGTAGACACGATGGACACTGAAGCTTTCTTT. Translated, it gives CASSVDTMDTEAFF.